The next 23 T cell receptor beta chains were all read from a single sample in a study of identical twins. TCRdb reprocessed the 5' RACE reads via MiXCR and lists one record per CDR3 protein. This sample has 1.5 million to 2 million distinct CDR3 sequences, with more than 30% found just once. The specimen was cord blood. These TCRs come from a newborn girl in good health.

The J gene is TRBJ1-1, the V gene TRBV6-5, with D uncertain. Germline CDR1 is MNHEY and CDR2 is SVGAGI. The CDR3 spans 12 residues. Trimming stripped 2 bases from V and 5 bases from J, with 6 bases between. This CDR3 is CASSYPQTEAFF. The CDR3 nucleotides read TGTGCCAGCAGTTACCCTCAGACTGAAGCTTTCTTT.

V usage is TRBV2 and J usage is TRBJ2-2; 8 positions agree with TRBD2. V lost 4 bases, J lost 4 bases, and 5 bases stayed unmatched. CDR1 SNHLY and CDR2 FYNNEI come from the germline V gene. The CDR3 consists of 15 residues. The CDR3 DNA sequence: TGTGCCAGCAGTGCGAGCGGGGGCACCACCGGGGAGCTGTTTTTT. Translation gives CASSASGGTTGELFF.

This chain joins TRBV7-9 and TRBJ2-1; D possibly uses TRBD1 or TRBD2 (6 bases each). The J call may not be correct, given that the DNA end is closer to TRBJ2-7. There are 18 residues in the CDR3. Germline V gives CDR1 SEHNR, CDR2 FQNEAQ (reference sequence). The CDR3 DNA is TGTGCCAGCAGCTTAGGAGGGGGGCCTCAAGGGATTTACAATGAGCAGTACTTC. This encodes CASSLGGGPQGIYNEQYF.

V usage is TRBV18 and J usage is TRBJ2-3, with 8 positions matching TRBD2. Per the germline V gene, CDR1 is KGHSH and CDR2 is LQKENI. CDR3 size: 14 residues. Losses at the gene ends were 3 bases for V and 9 bases for J; bases not matched to a gene: 8. The CDR3 DNA reads as TGTGCCAGCTCACCCGGGACTAGGTCTGTAACGCAGTATTTT. This encodes CASSPGTRSVTQYF.

A few counts support this clonotype. V usage is TRBV20-1 and J usage is TRBJ2-1; D is possibly TRBD2 (5 bases). This CDR3 has 15 amino acids. CDR1 is DFQATT, CDR2 SNEGSKA, per germline (reference sequence). Trimming removed 1 base at V and 7 bases at J, with 17 bases between. CDR3 in amino acids: CSARGGGTSKNEQFF. CDR3 nucleotide sequence: TGCAGTGCTAGAGGGGGTGGAACTAGTAAGAATGAGCAGTTCTTC.

This clonotype showed up just once. The V and J genes are TRBV6-1 and TRBJ1-1; a possible D gene is TRBD1 (5 bases). V was pared by 6 bases and J by 1 base, with 15 bases between. This CDR3 contains 15 residues. In germline, CDR1 is MNHNS, CDR2 SASEGT. The CDR3 here is CASSAKSTGNTEAFF. The CDR3, as DNA: TGTGCCAGCAGCGCAAAGTCCACAGGGAACACTGAAGCTTTCTTT.

The chain links TRBV24-1 to TRBJ2-7; a weak D match, TRBD1 (5 bases). The CDR3 loop spans 14 amino acids. V was clipped by 4 bases and J by 1 base, with 10 bases between them. Germline assignment: CDR1 KGHDR and CDR2 SFDVKD. The CDR3 region has the DNA TGTGCCACCAGTGAAACAGGCTCTTCCTACGAGCAGTACTTC. Its protein is CATSETGSSYEQYF.

The chain recombines TRBV10-3 with TRBJ2-3; TRBD2 aligns across 7 bases. Per germline, CDR1 ENHRY and CDR2 SYGVKD. Unmatched junction bases numbered 10, after V lost 7 bases and J lost 6 bases. This CDR3 has 14 residues. The chain's CDR3 is CAITERGLRDTQYF. The CDR3 nucleotides read TGTGCCATCACCGAGCGGGGCCTAAGGGATACGCAGTATTTT.

The CDR3 here is CASSLSGEYNEQFF. DNA for the CDR3: TGCGCCAGCAGCCTTAGCGGAGAATACAATGAGCAGTTCTTC. This chain links TRBV5-1 with TRBJ2-1; D is possibly TRBD2 (6 bases). Trimming cost V 4 bases and J 4 bases, with 12 bases left between them. This CDR3 comprises 14 residues. Germline V lookup: CDR1 SGHRS, CDR2 YFSETQ.

The chain employs TRBV6-1 and TRBJ2-7; the match to TRBD1 covers 8 bases. After removal of 11 bases from V and 1 base from J, the junction contained 10 bases not matched to a gene. The CDR3 runs to 14 residues. Looked up from germline, CDR1 is MNHNS and CDR2 is SASEGT. CDR3: CAASHRDRSYEQYF. For the CDR3, the DNA is TGTGCCGCATCCCATAGGGACAGGTCCTACGAGCAGTACTTC.

Details on this clonotype: Given a far larger clone just one base away, this is likely a sequencing read error. The J gene is TRBJ1-2, the V gene TRBV2; TRBD1 aligns across 7 bases. The germline CDR1 and CDR2 sequences are SNHLY and FYNNEI. CDR3 length equals 13 residues. Trimming removed 7 bases from V and 2 bases from J; junction bases left unmatched: 4. CDR3 sequence reads: CASIPTGNYGYTF. CDR3 in DNA: TGTGCCAGCATCCCGACAGGGAACTATGGCTACACCTTC.

V usage is TRBV7-9 and J usage is TRBJ1-2, with D unclear. The CDR3 sequence is 15 residues long. The V gene's germline CDR1 is SEHNR and CDR2 FQNEAQ (reference sequence). V gave up 0 bases and J gave up 2 bases, with 10 bases separating them. The CDR3 sequence: CASSLARAVNYGYTF. The CDR3 DNA reads TGTGCCAGCAGCTTAGCGCGGGCGGTCAACTATGGCTACACCTTC.

This chain joins TRBV20-1 and TRBJ2-2; possible D gene TRBD2, 7 bases. V lost 0 bases and J 2 bases, leaving 16 bases between the germline ends. The CDR3 covers 17 residues. CDR1 and CDR2 from the germline V gene are DFQATT and SNEGSKA (reference sequence). CDR3 region: CSARDFFPGGNTGELFF. The CDR3 DNA reads TGCAGTGCTAGAGATTTCTTCCCGGGGGGCAACACCGGGGAGCTGTTTTTT.

The chain has TRBV20-1 and TRBJ2-3, with 7 bases fitting TRBD2. This CDR3 is 11 amino acids long. The germline gives CDR1 DFQATT, CDR2 SNEGSKA (reference sequence). The CDR3 spells CSSGDTDTQYF. The CDR3 region has the DNA TGCAGCAGCGGGGACACAGATACGCAGTATTTT.

This clonotype was seen many times. The chain employs TRBV28 and TRBJ2-5; D is unresolved. The CDR3 totals 12 residues. Germline CDR1 and CDR2: MDHEN and SYDVKM. Trimming took off 3 bases at V and 4 bases at J, with 6 bases between the two ends. The CDR3 reads CASSLMGETQYF. For the CDR3, the DNA is TGTGCCAGCAGTTTGATGGGAGAGACCCAGTACTTC.

This clonotype came up a few times. J is TRBJ1-5 and V is TRBV27; TRBD1 matches at 9 bases. This CDR3 comprises 19 residues. Germline assignment: CDR1 MNHEY and CDR2 SMNVEV (reference sequence). Unmatched junction bases numbered 20, after V lost 4 bases and J lost 7 bases. The CDR3 is CASSSPQLADRGKWQPQHF. Written as DNA, the CDR3 is TGTGCCAGCAGTTCCCCGCAATTAGCCGACAGGGGGAAGTGGCAGCCCCAGCATTTT.

This chain links TRBV20-1 with TRBJ2-1, with TRBD2 matching 9 bases. V shed 1 base and J 5 bases; nucleotides not matched to a gene: 6. The CDR3 totals 15 residues. Germline V CDR1 and CDR2: DFQATT, SNEGSKA (reference sequence). CDR3 bases: TGCAGTGCTAGAGCCCCGACTAGCGGAGACAATGAGCAGTTCTTC. This codes for CSARAPTSGDNEQFF.

The CDR3 is CSVEVGVLAKNIQYF. CDR3 bases: TGCAGCGTTGAGGTTGGGGTTTTGGCCAAAAACATTCAGTACTTC. This chain uses TRBV29-1 with TRBJ2-4, with unresolved D. The CDR3 spans 15 residues. Trimming removed 3 bases from V and 1 base from J, with 13 bases in between. Germline values: CDR1 SQVTM, CDR2 ANQGSEA. The full variable domain, its missing parts supplied by reference TRBV29-1 and TRBJ2-4, is SAVISQKPSRDICQRGTSLTIQCQVDSQVTMMFWYRQQPGQSLTLIATANQGSEATYESGFVIDKFPISRPNLTFSTLTVSNMSPEDSSIYLCSVEVGVLAKNIQYFGAGTRLSVL.

This rearrangement joins TRBV9 to TRBJ2-1; 9 positions agree with TRBD2. Trimming at V came to 0 bases and at J to 4 bases, leaving 11 bases not matched to a gene. Germline V gene lookup returns CDR1 SGDLS and CDR2 YYNGEE. The CDR3 runs to 18 residues. As DNA, the CDR3 is TGTGCCAGCAGCGTAGACCGTTCTCTAGCGGGGTTTTACAATGAGCAGTTCTTC. Translating it yields CASSVDRSLAGFYNEQFF.

This clonotype turned up a few times. V and J are TRBV25-1 and TRBJ2-1, with a tentative D call TRBD1 (5 bases). V was cut by 4 bases and J by 4 bases, with 11 bases left in between. Germline V gene lookup returns CDR1 MGHDK and CDR2 SYGVNS. The CDR3 runs 14 residues. The DNA for the CDR3 is TGTGCCAGCAGTGCGCAGGGCCTTTACAATGAGCAGTTCTTC. Translation: CASSAQGLYNEQFF.

The V gene is TRBV20-1, the J gene TRBJ2-1; 9 bases map to TRBD2. The J call may not be correct, given that the DNA end is closer to TRBJ2-7. Germline V gene lookup returns CDR1 DFQATT and CDR2 SNEGSKA (reference sequence). The CDR3 runs to 16 residues. This CDR3 reads CSASPLLIAGVGEQYF. The CDR3 coding sequence is TGCAGTGCTAGTCCGCTTCTAATAGCGGGAGTGGGAGAGCAGTACTTC.

The gene calls are TRBV28 and TRBJ2-2; no reliable D call. The CDR3 is made up of 16 amino acids. V was pared by 4 bases and J by 5 bases, with 17 bases between. Per the germline V gene, CDR1 is MDHEN and CDR2 is SYDVKM. CDR3 nucleotide sequence: TGTGCCAGCAGTTCGCCCCGGACCCCAAGAACCGGGGAGCTGTTTTTT. Translation: CASSSPRTPRTGELFF.

At least ten counts were recorded for this clonotype. This chain joins TRBV4-2 and TRBJ2-3; no reliable D call. V gave up 5 bases and J gave up 0 bases, with 15 bases separating them. This CDR3 contains 16 residues. The germline CDR1 and CDR2 sequences are LGHNA and YNFKEQ. The CDR3 region has the DNA TGTGCCAGCAGCGACTTATTTAGGAAAAGCACAGATACGCAGTATTTT. Translated, it gives CASSDLFRKSTDTQYF.